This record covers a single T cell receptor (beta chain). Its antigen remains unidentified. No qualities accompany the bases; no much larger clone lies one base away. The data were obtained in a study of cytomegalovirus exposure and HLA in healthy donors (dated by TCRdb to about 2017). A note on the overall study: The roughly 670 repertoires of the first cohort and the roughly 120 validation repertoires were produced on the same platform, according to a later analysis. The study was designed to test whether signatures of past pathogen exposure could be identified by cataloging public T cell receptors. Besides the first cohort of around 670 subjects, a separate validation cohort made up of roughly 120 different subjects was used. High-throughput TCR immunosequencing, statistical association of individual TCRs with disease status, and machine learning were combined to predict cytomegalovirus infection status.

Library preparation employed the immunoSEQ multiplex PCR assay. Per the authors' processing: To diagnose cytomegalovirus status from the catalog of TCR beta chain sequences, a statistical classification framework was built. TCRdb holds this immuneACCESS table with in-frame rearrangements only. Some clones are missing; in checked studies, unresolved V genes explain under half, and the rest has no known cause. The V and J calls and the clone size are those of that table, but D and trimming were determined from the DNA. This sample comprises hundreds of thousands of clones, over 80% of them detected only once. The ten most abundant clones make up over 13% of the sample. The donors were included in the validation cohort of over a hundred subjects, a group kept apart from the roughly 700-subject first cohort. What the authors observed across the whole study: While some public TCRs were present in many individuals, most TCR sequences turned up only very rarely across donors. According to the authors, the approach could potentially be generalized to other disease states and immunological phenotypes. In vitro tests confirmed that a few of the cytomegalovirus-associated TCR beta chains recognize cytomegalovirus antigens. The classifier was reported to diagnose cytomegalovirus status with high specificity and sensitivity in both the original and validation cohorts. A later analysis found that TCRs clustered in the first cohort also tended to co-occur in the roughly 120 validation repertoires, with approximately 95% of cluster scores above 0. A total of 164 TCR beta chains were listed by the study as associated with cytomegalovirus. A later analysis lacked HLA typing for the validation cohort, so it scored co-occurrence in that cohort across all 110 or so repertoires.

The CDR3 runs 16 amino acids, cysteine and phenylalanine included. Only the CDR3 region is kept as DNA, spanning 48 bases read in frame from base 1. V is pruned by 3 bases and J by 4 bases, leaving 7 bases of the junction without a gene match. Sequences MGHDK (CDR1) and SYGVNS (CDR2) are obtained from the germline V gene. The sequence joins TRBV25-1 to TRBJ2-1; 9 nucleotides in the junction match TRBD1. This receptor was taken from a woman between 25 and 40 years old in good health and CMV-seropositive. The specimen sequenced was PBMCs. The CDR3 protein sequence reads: CASSDLTGGLYNEQFF. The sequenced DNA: TGTGCCAGCAGTGACCTGACAGGGGGTTTGTACAATGAGCAGTTCTTC.